One and the same sample provided the 10 T cell receptor beta chains below, sequenced in a study of blood T cells in healthy people across ages. Then a second PCR, running roughly 7 to 11 cycles, was carried out with a sample-barcoded 5' primer and a J-beta primer mix. TCRdb re-called the 5' RACE reads with MiXCR, one entry per CDR3 protein. The table has under 700,000 distinct CDR3 sequences, 20% to 30% seen once. The same sample was also used in a study of T cells of mothers and their children.

Sequencing was performed on blood. The receptors stem from a boy aged 5-17 years in good health.

This clonotype was counted only a few times. This chain connects TRBV20-1 to TRBJ2-7; D not resolved. Trimming pared 0 bases from V and 4 bases from J, leaving 10 bases between. CDR3 length: 13 amino acids. Germline lookup yields CDR1 DFQATT and CDR2 SNEGSKA (reference sequence). The CDR3 sequence: CSARDLLVYEQYF. The CDR3 coding sequence is TGCAGTGCTAGAGATTTGTTGGTTTACGAGCAGTACTTC.

This clonotype occurred many times. The chain recombines TRBV20-1 with TRBJ2-4; D is possibly TRBD2 (5 bases). This CDR3 has 16 residues. The germline CDR1 and CDR2 sequences are DFQATT and SNEGSKA (reference sequence). V was trimmed by 3 bases and J by 0 bases, leaving 15 bases between them. CDR3 region: CSASTRTDLAKNIQYF. CDR3 DNA: TGCAGTGCTAGTACTCGGACTGACCTAGCCAAAAACATTCAGTACTTC.

In this sample, this clonotype turned up many times. The CDR3 is CASSRAQGSYGYTF. The CDR3, as DNA: TGTGCCAGCAGTAGGGCCCAGGGGAGCTATGGCTACACCTTC. The chain employs TRBV7-9 and TRBJ1-2; D perhaps matches TRBD1 (6 bases). Trimming took 6 bases from V and 4 from J, leaving 15 bases between them. CDR1 SEHNR and CDR2 FQNEAQ come from the germline V gene (reference sequence). The CDR3 spans 14 residues.

This chain connects TRBV24-1 to TRBJ2-5, with D tentatively TRBD1 or TRBD2 (5 bases each). V was shortened by 9 bases and J by 2 bases, with 12 bases between the two germline ends. CDR3 length equals 13 residues. In germline, CDR1 is KGHDR, CDR2 SFDVKD. CDR3 sequence reads: CATSPGPQETQYF. Written as DNA, the CDR3 is TGTGCCACCTCTCCGGGACCTCAAGAGACCCAGTACTTC.

In its sample, this clonotype was seen a few times. The chain carries TRBV28 and TRBJ2-5; possibly TRBD1 for D (6 bases). Trimming removed 4 bases from V and 5 bases from J, with 17 bases in between. CDR3 length: 15 residues. Germline CDR1 is MDHEN and CDR2 is SYDVKM. For the CDR3, the DNA is TGTGCCAGCAGTTCTCGACTCAGGGGTGTGGAGACCCAGTACTTC. Translated: CASSSRLRGVETQYF.

This clonotype came up a few times. The gene calls are TRBV6-1 and TRBJ2-2; D perhaps matches TRBD1 (6 bases). Per the germline V gene, CDR1 is MNHNS and CDR2 is SASEGT. CDR3 length equals 15 residues. Trimming took off 1 base at V and 6 bases at J, with 12 bases between the two ends. The CDR3 nucleotides are TGTGCCAGCAGTGAAGAAGACAGGCCCCCCGGGGAGCTGTTTTTT. Translating gives CASSEEDRPPGELFF.

The chain is built from TRBV5-1 and TRBJ2-3, with 8 bases fitting TRBD1. The CDR3 totals 17 residues. CDR1 is SGHRS and CDR2 is YFSETQ in the germline V gene. Trimming cost V 2 bases and J 1 base; bases outside gene matches: 9. The CDR3 loop reads CASSFSPLGQGTDTQYF. The CDR3 DNA sequence: TGCGCCAGCAGCTTTTCCCCTCTGGGACAGGGCACAGATACGCAGTATTTT.

The chain recombines TRBV4-2 with TRBJ2-5; 8 nucleotides line up with TRBD1. J lost 8 bases, V lost 0 bases, and 8 bases had no gene match. The CDR3 extends over 15 amino acids. Germline lookup yields CDR1 LGHNA and CDR2 YNFKEQ. In nucleotides, the CDR3 is TGTGCCAGCAGCCAAGATTATAACAGGGGGTACACCCAGTACTTC. Protein product: CASSQDYNRGYTQYF.

Only a few counts were recorded for this clonotype. J is TRBJ1-5 and V is TRBV7-9; D is ambiguous. Germline V gene data show CDR1 as SEHNR and CDR2 as FQNEAQ (reference sequence). The CDR3 has 13 residues. Trimming shortened V by 6 bases and J by 5 bases, and 11 bases separated the two germline ends. The CDR3 DNA follows: TGTGCCAGCAGTCCAAACAGCTATCAGCCCCAGCATTTT. Translated, it gives CASSPNSYQPQHF.

At least ten counts were recorded for this clonotype. J is TRBJ2-7 and V is TRBV10-3, with 13 bases lining up with TRBD2. Germline CDR1 and CDR2: ENHRY and SYGVKD. CDR3 size: 18 residues. With 6 bases clipped from V and 1 base from J, the junction kept 12 bases outside the gene matches. This CDR3 is CAISGGTSGRASSYEQYF. CDR3 in DNA: TGTGCCATCAGCGGCGGTACTAGCGGGAGGGCCTCATCCTACGAGCAGTACTTC.